This T cell receptor (beta chain) was identified in a study of shared clonotypes between healthy human individuals. TCRdb's copy holds only in-frame clones and misses some; the assay was immunoSEQ multiplex PCR. The sample lists some 2.4 million clones, approximately 93% seen once, with roughly 0.39% in the top ten. The source material was naive CD4+ T cells from PBMCs. Subset: CD45RA+ positively selected. The source of this sequence is a man between 18 and 29 years old in good health. Some clones in this sample may be carry-over from other donors' samples.

The CDR3 here is CATSRDQGGGQPQHF. CDR3 sequence (DNA): TGTGCCACCAGCAGAGATCAAGGGGGTGGTCAGCCCCAGCATTTT. V is TRBV15 and J is TRBJ1-5; D possibly corresponds to TRBD1 (6 bases). CDR3 length equals 15 residues. Trimming shortened V by 0 bases and J by 6 bases, and 12 bases separated the two germline ends. Germline values: CDR1 LNHNV, CDR2 YYDKDF (reference sequence).